By sample fraction, the clone carrying this T cell receptor (beta chain) is medium-sized. Its antigen remains unknown. The data are from a study of spatial heterogeneity in lung cancer. Across the study: Raw reads showed each unique TCR and UMI combination turning up more than ten times on average. Study-wide results and limits: Follow-up blood showed ubiquitous expanded tumor TCRs less than blood at resection did.

TCRdb reanalysed the 5' RACE reads using MiXCR and keeps one entry per CDR3 protein. The sample gives 30,000 to 45,000 distinct CDR3 sequences, 7.5% of which show up once; 28% is in the top ten. The sample's time point: sample taken at primary tumor resection. Unsorted whole RNA samples from tumor, nontumor lung or frozen PBMC were sequenced. V lost 3 bases to trimming and J lost 6 bases, with 0 bases between them. The V gene's germline CDR1 is SGHTA and CDR2 FQGNSA. The CDR3 length is 10 residues. This receptor was identified in a male donor with early-stage non-small cell lung cancer. The chain is built from TRBV7-2 and TRBJ2-1; D unclear. The source was PBMCs, collected at surgery. CDR3 amino acids: CASSFNEQFF. CDR3 DNA: TGTGCCAGCAGCTTCAATGAGCAGTTCTTC.